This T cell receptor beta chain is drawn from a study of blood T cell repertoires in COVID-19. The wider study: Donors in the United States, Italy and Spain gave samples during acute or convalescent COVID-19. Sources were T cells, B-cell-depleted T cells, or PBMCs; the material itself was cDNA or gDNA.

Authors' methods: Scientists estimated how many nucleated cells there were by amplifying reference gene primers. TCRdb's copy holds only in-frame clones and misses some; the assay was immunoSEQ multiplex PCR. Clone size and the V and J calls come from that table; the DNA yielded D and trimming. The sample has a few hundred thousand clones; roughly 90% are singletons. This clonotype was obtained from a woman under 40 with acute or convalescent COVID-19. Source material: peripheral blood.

The CDR3 sequence: CASSATSGSDEQFF. The CDR3 region has the DNA TGTGCCAGCAGTGCAACTAGCGGGAGCGATGAGCAGTTCTTC. The genes are TRBV2 and TRBJ2-1, with 11 positions matching TRBD2. The length of the CDR3 is 14 residues. The J segment lost 8 bases and the V segment lost 4 bases, leaving 4 bases of the junction unmatched. Germline CDR1 SNHLY, CDR2 FYNNEI. Supplemented by reference TRBV2 and TRBJ2-1, the full variable domain reads EPEVTQTPSHQVTQMGQEVILRCVPISNHLYFYWYRQILGQKVEFLVSFYNNEISEKSEIFDDQFSVERPDGSNFTLKIRSTKLEDSAMYFCASSATSGSDEQFFGPGTRLTVL.